This T cell receptor (beta chain) stems from a study of cytomegalovirus exposure and HLA in healthy donors. This CDR3 has 15 residues. Germline V lookup: CDR1 ENHRY, CDR2 SYGVKD. A word on this clone: The antigen remains unidentified.

Points from the study as a whole: Earlier results showed most TCR beta V segments being productive about 87% or about 30% of the time. Later analysis associated a missense DCLRE1C variant with TCR beta V- and J-gene trimming. In a later analysis, an Asian-associated ancestry cluster reportedly showed fewer N-insertions than the approximately 660-donor mean. Across donors, presence/absence analyses took sequencing depth to be roughly uniform.

The PCR was carried out with 60 Vbeta primers and 13 Jbeta primers. Generated by immunoSEQ multiplex PCR, the TCRdb table keeps only in-frame clones and is missing some. The sample includes approximately 130,000 clones, approximately 80% seen only once; the top ten take under 6.5%. The receptor's source is a man between 18 and 29 years old in good health and CMV-seropositive. The chain links TRBV10-3 to TRBJ2-5, with TRBD1 identical over 8 bases. Judging by the DNA end, TRBJ2-7 fits better; the J call may be wrong. The sequenced material came from PBMCs. The CDR3 DNA reads TGTGCCATCAGTGAGTCAACAGGGGGGCGGTACGAGCAGTACTTC. Residues: CAISESTGGRYEQYF.